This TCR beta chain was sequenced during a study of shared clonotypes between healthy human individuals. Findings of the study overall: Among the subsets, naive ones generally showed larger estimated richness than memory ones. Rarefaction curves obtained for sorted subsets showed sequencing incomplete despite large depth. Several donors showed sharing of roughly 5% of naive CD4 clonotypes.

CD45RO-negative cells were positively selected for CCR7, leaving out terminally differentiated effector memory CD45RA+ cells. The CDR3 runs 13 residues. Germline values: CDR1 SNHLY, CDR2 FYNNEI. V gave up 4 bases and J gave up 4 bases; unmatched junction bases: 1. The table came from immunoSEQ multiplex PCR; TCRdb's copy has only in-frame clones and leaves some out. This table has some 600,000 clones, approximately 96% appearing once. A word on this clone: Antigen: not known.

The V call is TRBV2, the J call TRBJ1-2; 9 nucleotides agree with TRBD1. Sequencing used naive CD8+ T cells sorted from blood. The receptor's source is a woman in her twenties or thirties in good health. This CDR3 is CASSGGQGYGYTF. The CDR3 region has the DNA TGTGCCAGCAGTGGGGGACAGGGCTATGGCTACACCTTC.